The rows below give T cell receptor beta chains drawn from one sample of a study of STAT5B mutations in CD4+ large granular lymphocyte leukemia. Sequencing was performed with immunoSEQ multiplex PCR; in TCRdb, only in-frame clones are kept and a portion is missing. The sample carries roughly 29,000 clones, 70% to 75% recorded once. The sample comprised CD4+ T cells from blood buffy coats. All receptors come from a human donor in good health. Each CDR3 is given with its conserved first and last residue. The D gene is left open where the match is weak. A row's size may be missing; if present it is once, few, many or a size class.

clone_size,j_call,v_call,d_call,cdr3_nt,cdr3_aa
few,TRBJ2-7,TRBV10-1,.,TGCGCCAGCAGCCGAGGCTCGTCCGAGCAGTACTTC,CASSRGSSEQYF
.,TRBJ2-3,TRBV13,TRBD2,TGTGCCAGCAGCTTAGTTGGACTAGCGGGAGTCACAGATACGCAGTATTTT,CASSLVGLAGVTDTQYF
.,TRBJ2-7,TRBV11-2,.,TGTGCCAGCAGCTTAGTGGGGCAGAACGAGCAGTACTTC,CASSLVGQNEQYF
.,TRBJ2-5,TRBV5-1,.,TGCGCCAGCAGCCCAGAATCAGGGACCCAGTACTTC,CASSPESGTQYF
.,TRBJ2-2,TRBV4-1,.,TGCGCCAGCAGCCAAGAGGTGGCTAGCCCTACCGGGGAGCTGTTTTTT,CASSQEVASPTGELFF
once,TRBJ1-4,TRBV9,.,TGTGCCAGCAGCGCCCTAGGGGCCAGAGGTGAAAAACTGTTTTTT,CASSALGARGEKLFF
.,TRBJ2-7,TRBV30,.,TGTGCCTGGAGTGTACGCGGACCTTACGAGCAGTACTTC,CAWSVRGPYEQYF
once,TRBJ2-7,TRBV5-1,TRBD1,TGCGCCAGCAGGCCCGGGACAGGGCAGTACGAGCAGTACTTC,CASRPGTGQYEQYF
.,TRBJ1-5,TRBV5-5,.,TGTGCCAGCAGCTGGGGAGGGAATAGCAATCAGCCCCAGCATTTT,CASSWGGNSNQPQHF
.,TRBJ2-1,TRBV7-2,.,TGTGCCAGCAGCTTAGAGGGGGGCTACCGCAATGAGCAGTTCTTC,CASSLEGGYRNEQFF
.,TRBJ2-3,TRBV2,.,TGTGCCAGCAAACTAGTTTACGGCACAGATACGCAGTATTTT,CASKLVYGTDTQYF
.,TRBJ2-6,TRBV27,.,TGTGCCAGCAGTTTAGCTGGGGCCAACGTCCTGACTTTC,CASSLAGANVLTF
once,TRBJ2-1,TRBV7-2,TRBD1,TGTGCCAGCAGCTTCCGGACAGGGGCCTCCAATGAGCAGTTCTTC,CASSFRTGASNEQFF
few,TRBJ2-7,TRBV30,TRBD2,TGTGCCTGGACCCCCCCCGGAGCGGGAGTTCGGGAGCAGTACTTC,CAWTPPGAGVREQYF
.,TRBJ1-4,TRBV18,.,TGTGCCAGCTCACCGGCGGGGAAAAGTCCAACTAATGAAAAACTGTTTTTT,CASSPAGKSPTNEKLFF
.,TRBJ2-4,TRBV28,.,TGTGCCAGCAGTTTATTTGGGGCCGGGGGAGACATTCAGTACTTC,CASSLFGAGGDIQYF
.,TRBJ1-1,TRBV6-6,.,TGTGCCAGCAGTTACTCGATTGCAGGGCCAACTGAAGCTTTCTTT,CASSYSIAGPTEAFF
.,TRBJ2-3,TRBV5-1,TRBD2,TGCGCCAGCCACGCGGGAGGGTTTCCAGATACGCAGTATTTT,CASHAGGFPDTQYF
.,TRBJ1-2,TRBV14,.,TGTGCCAGCAGCCCAGGGTATCGGTATGGCTACACCTTC,CASSPGYRYGYTF
.,TRBJ2-1,TRBV28,.,TGTGCCAGCAGTTTATCTAGTGGATTAGGGAGCTCCTACAATGAGCAGTTCTTC,CASSLSSGLGSSYNEQFF
.,TRBJ2-7,TRBV30,.,TGTGCCTGGATACACGGATACGAGCAGTACTTC,CAWIHGYEQYF
.,TRBJ2-7,TRBV10-3,TRBD2,TGTGCCATCAGCACTAGCGGGAGTATCGACGAGCAGTACTTC,CAISTSGSIDEQYF
.,TRBJ2-1,TRBV7-9,.,TGTGCCAGCAGCTCTTACAGGGACAATGAGCAGTTCTTC,CASSSYRDNEQFF
.,TRBJ2-5,TRBV7-2,TRBD2,TGTGCCAGCAGCTTAACTAGCGGGAGCCGAGAGACCCAGTACTTC,CASSLTSGSRETQYF
.,TRBJ1-2,TRBV4-3,.,TGCGCCAGCAGCCAAGGGGGACTGGGCGTCTATGGCTACACCTTC,CASSQGGLGVYGYTF
.,TRBJ2-5,TRBV15,TRBD2,TGTGCCACCAGCAGAACTAGCGGGTTTCAAGAGACCCAGTACTTC,CATSRTSGFQETQYF
.,TRBJ1-3,TRBV7-3,.,TGTGCCAGCAGAGTCAGGCGGATGTCCTCTGGAAACACCATATATTTT,CASRVRRMSSGNTIYF
.,TRBJ2-2,TRBV18,TRBD2,TGTGCCAGCTCACCACTCCCGGGACTAGCGGGACCCGCGAACACCGGGGAGCTGTTTTTT,CASSPLPGLAGPANTGELFF
few,TRBJ1-1,TRBV7-9,.,TGTGCCAGCAGCTTCCTCGGACGAAATGGTGAAGCTTTCTTT,CASSFLGRNGEAFF
few,TRBJ1-4,TRBV30,.,TGTGCCTGGAGCAGGACTAATGAAAAACTGTTTTTT,CAWSRTNEKLFF
.,TRBJ2-6,TRBV5-6,TRBD2,TGTGCCAGCAGCATCGATCGGGGGGGGGCTGGGGCCAACGTCCTGACTTTC,CASSIDRGGAGANVLTF
.,TRBJ1-2,TRBV2,.,TGTGCCAGCAGCGCGGACAGTAACTATGGCTACACCTTC,CASSADSNYGYTF
few,TRBJ1-5,TRBV4-2,.,TGTGCCAGCAGCCAAGAAGTTGGACAGCCCCAGCATTTT,CASSQEVGQPQHF
few,TRBJ1-1,TRBV6-1,.,TGTGCCAGCAGTGCGAGGGACACCACCTCAAACACTGAAGCTTTCTTT,CASSARDTTSNTEAFF
.,TRBJ2-6,TRBV28,TRBD2,TGTGCCAGCAGAAAACCGGGACTAGCGAGCTCTGGGGCCAACGTCCTGACTTTC,CASRKPGLASSGANVLTF
once,TRBJ1-4,TRBV4-3,.,TGCGCCAGCAGCCAAGGATCTGGATCCGGTAATGAAAAACTGTTTTTT,CASSQGSGSGNEKLFF